This T cell receptor beta chain comes out of a study of T-cell memory formation after mild COVID-19. This clonotype came up a few times. Trimming removed 2 bases from V and 4 bases from J, with 14 bases in between. The germline gives CDR1 KGHSH, CDR2 LQKENI. The CDR3 is 15 amino acids. A single record per CDR3 protein comes from TCRdb applying MiXCR to the 5' RACE reads. The repertoire consists of 200,000 to 250,000 distinct CDR3 sequences, with 27% occurring once and the leading ten covering 10% to 12%. The sequenced sample was PBMCs or a T cell subset sorted from them (not recorded which). The chain links TRBV18 to TRBJ1-1; the D gene is possibly TRBD1 (6 bases). The receptor comes from an adult woman who had mild COVID-19 (a few samples of this study predate the infection). Cell type and time point are not known. The chain's CDR3 is CASSPGGGAVTEAFF. CDR3 sequence (DNA): TGTGCCAGCTCACCAGGAGGGGGGGCGGTCACTGAAGCTTTCTTT.